A selection of T cell receptor beta chains follows, all from one sample in a study of T cell changes during pregnancy in multiple sclerosis. The assay was immunoSEQ multiplex PCR, and TCRdb's table has in-frame clones only and misses some. Of about 97,000 clones in the sample, about 91% were seen once. The material sequenced was peripheral blood, taken in the second trimester of pregnancy. These receptors were collected from a female donor with multiple sclerosis, enrolled in a pregnancy study. The CDR3 runs from the conserved cysteine through the conserved F or W. A D gene is named only where the DNA matches it firmly. Size is omitted from some rows. Given values are once, few, many or a class for expanded clones.

V gene	D gene	clone size	J gene	CDR3 protein	CDR3 DNA
TRBV11-2	.	once	TRBJ2-7	CASSRWTVEQYF	TGTGCCAGCAGCCGCTGGACAGTCGAGCAGTACTTC
TRBV7-8	.	.	TRBJ2-7	CASSFGFAYEQYF	TGTGCCAGCAGCTTCGGGTTCGCCTACGAGCAGTACTTC
TRBV7-8	.	.	TRBJ1-5	CASSPNTGRQPQHF	TGTGCCAGCAGTCCCAATACGGGGAGACAGCCCCAGCATTTT
TRBV2	.	.	TRBJ2-7	CASNIQGYEQYF	TGTGCCAGCAACATTCAGGGCTACGAGCAGTACTTC
TRBV29-1	TRBD1	once	TRBJ2-3	CSVDGRGQGTQYF	TGCAGCGTTGATGGCAGGGGGCAAGGTACGCAGTATTTT
TRBV4-3	TRBD2	.	TRBJ2-3	CASSQRLAGETDTQYF	TGCGCCAGCAGCCAACGACTAGCGGGAGAAACAGATACGCAGTATTTT
TRBV19	TRBD2	.	TRBJ2-7	CASTLAGSYEQYF	TGTGCCAGTACCCTAGCGGGTTCCTACGAGCAGTACTTC
TRBV19	TRBD1	.	TRBJ1-2	CASSIPGGADYGYTF	TGTGCCAGTAGTATTCCAGGGGGCGCAGACTATGGCTACACCTTC
TRBV5-5	.	.	TRBJ2-3	CASSLVAQGTDTQYF	TGTGCCAGCAGCTTGGTAGCGCAGGGCACAGATACGCAGTATTTT
TRBV6-1	.	.	TRBJ2-3	CASSEGHIDTQYF	TGTGCCAGCAGTGAAGGCCACATAGATACGCAGTATTTT